One and the same sample provided the 20 T cell receptor beta chains below, sequenced in a study of early T cells in non-severe SARS-CoV-2 infection. A single record per CDR3 protein comes from TCRdb applying MiXCR to the 5' RACE reads. This sample yields more than 80,000 distinct CDR3 sequences, of which roughly 17% are seen a single time; roughly 1.3% belongs to the top ten. Sequencing was done on a sample of whole blood. The receptors were gathered from an adult who was a healthcare worker with PCR-confirmed SARS-CoV-2 infection or an uninfected control (not recorded which).

This clonotype appeared a few times. The rearrangement joins TRBV20-1 to TRBJ2-7; 9 positions agree with TRBD1. The CDR3 sequence is 15 residues long. J gave up 8 bases and V 0 bases, and 11 bases lay outside the gene matches. Germline assignment: CDR1 DFQATT and CDR2 SNEGSKA (reference sequence). The CDR3 is CSAREGGGTGIKQYF. The CDR3 nucleotides are TGCAGTGCTAGAGAGGGGGGTGGGACAGGGATTAAGCAGTACTTC.

The V call is TRBV18, the J call TRBJ2-2; D not resolved. Trimming took 5 bases from V and 6 from J, leaving 7 bases between them. The CDR3 has 12 residues. Germline-derived CDR1 and CDR2 are KGHSH and LQKENI. In DNA, the CDR3 is TGTGCCAGCTCAGGAGCAGCCGGGGAGCTGTTTTTT. Translating gives CASSGAAGELFF.

V and J are TRBV12-3 or TRBV12-4 and TRBJ2-7; D may be TRBD2 (7 bases). This CDR3 contains 14 residues. V was shortened by 3 bases and J by 2 bases, with 11 bases between the two germline ends. The CDR3 nucleotides read TGTGCCAGCAGTTTTGACGGGGGGCCCTACGAGCAGTACTTC. Its translation: CASSFDGGPYEQYF.

V is TRBV28 and J is TRBJ2-3; a weak D match, TRBD2 (6 bases). Trimming left V 2 bases short and J 7 bases short, with 10 bases between. The CDR3 has 13 amino acids. CDR1 is MDHEN, CDR2 SYDVKM, per germline. CDR3 sequence reads: CASSLPSAYTQYF. CDR3 bases: TGTGCCAGCAGTTTACCTAGCGCCTATACGCAGTATTTT.

This clonotype was counted only a few times. The rearrangement joins TRBV29-1 to TRBJ2-7, with 9 bases identical to TRBD1. Looked up from germline, CDR1 is SQVTM and CDR2 is ANQGSEA. Unmatched junction bases numbered 2, after V lost 5 bases and J lost 0 bases. CDR3 length: 13 amino acids. As DNA, the CDR3 is TGCAGCGTTCGACAGGGGGTCTCCTACGAGCAGTACTTC. Translated, it gives CSVRQGVSYEQYF.

This clonotype was counted between two and nine times. The chain couples TRBV6-4 to TRBJ2-1; no reliable D call. V lost 6 bases and J 0 bases, leaving 12 bases between the germline ends. CDR1 and CDR2 from the germline V gene are MRHNA and SNTAGT. The CDR3 is made up of 15 amino acids. CDR3 DNA: TGTGCCAGCAGCGAATATCCCCGCTCCTACAATGAGCAGTTCTTC. Protein sequence: CASSEYPRSYNEQFF.

The chain uses TRBV7-6 and TRBJ2-1; 9 bases map to TRBD1. The CDR3 is 14 amino acids. In germline, CDR1 is SGHVS, CDR2 FNYEAQ. V trimming: 2 bases; J trimming: 6 bases; junction bases outside the gene matches: 2. The CDR3 sequence: CASSLPGQGNEQFF. CDR3 DNA: TGTGCCAGCAGCTTACCGGGACAGGGCAATGAGCAGTTCTTC.

This sequence joins TRBV10-3 and TRBJ2-7; perhaps D is TRBD1 or TRBD2 (5 bases each). V was trimmed by 4 bases and J by 0 bases, leaving 10 bases between them. The CDR3 length is 14 residues. The germline V gene encodes CDR1 ENHRY and CDR2 SYGVKD. Here the CDR3 reads CAISGDATSYEQYF. CDR3 DNA sequence: TGTGCCATCAGTGGGGACGCAACCTCCTACGAGCAGTACTTC.

This clonotype was seen a handful of times. This rearrangement joins TRBV7-8 to TRBJ1-2; the D gene is possibly TRBD1 (6 bases). V gave up 5 bases and J gave up 1 base, with 14 bases separating them. The CDR3 contains 15 residues. Germline CDR1 SGHVS, CDR2 FQNEAQ. The chain's CDR3 is CASSLNRAGNYGYTF. The CDR3 DNA reads TGTGCCAGCAGCCTTAACAGGGCGGGTAACTATGGCTACACCTTC.

The chain employs TRBV6-6 and TRBJ1-2, with a weak D call TRBD1 (6 bases). Germline V gene data show CDR1 as MNHNY and CDR2 as SVGAGI (reference sequence). Trimming took 0 bases from V and 0 from J, leaving 11 bases between them. The CDR3 covers 16 residues. The chain's CDR3 is CASSYSPAGANYGYTF. The CDR3 bases are TGTGCCAGCAGTTACTCCCCGGCAGGGGCTAACTATGGCTACACCTTC.

This clonotype came up a few times. J is TRBJ1-4 and V is TRBV10-2; unclear D gene. Germline V gene data show CDR1 as WSHSY and CDR2 as SAAADI. The ends were cut back, 4 bases at V and 3 bases at J, with 15 bases in the middle. The CDR3 consists of 16 residues. CDR3 region: CASSGGVSPANEKLFF. CDR3 sequence (DNA): TGCGCCAGCAGTGGGGGAGTGTCTCCAGCTAATGAAAAACTGTTTTTT.

This clonotype was detected only a few times. J is TRBJ2-3 and V is TRBV20-1; 8 positions agree with TRBD1. This CDR3 is 13 amino acids long. The germline gives CDR1 DFQATT, CDR2 SNEGSKA (reference sequence). CDR3 sequence (DNA): TGCAGGGCGGACAGGACAGGGACAGATACGCAGTATTTT. Translating gives CRADRTGTDTQYF.

The sample holds a few counts of this clonotype. The chain combines TRBV7-2 with TRBJ1-3; D unresolved. Per the germline V gene, CDR1 is SGHTA and CDR2 is FQGNSA. CDR3 length: 16 residues. V lost 1 base and J 4 bases, leaving 14 bases between the germline ends. In nucleotides, the CDR3 is TGTGCCAGCAGCTTAGAAGGGTCTTCTCTCGGAAACACCATATATTTT. Its translation is CASSLEGSSLGNTIYF.

The chain uses TRBV11-3 and TRBJ1-2; D is unresolved. The CDR3 extends over 11 amino acids. Per the germline V gene, CDR1 is SGHNT and CDR2 is YENEEA. V was cut by 5 bases and J by 7 bases, with 8 bases left in between. CDR3 nucleotides: TGTGCCAGCAGCATGTCCTGTGGCTACACCTTC. It specifies CASSMSCGYTF. The variable domain in full, with the rest retrieved from reference TRBV11-3 and TRBJ1-2, is EAGVVQSPRYKIIEKKQPVAFWCNPISGHNTLYWYLQNLGQGPELLIRYENEEAVDDSQLPKDRFSAERLKGVDSTLKIQPAELGDSAVYLCASSMSCGYTFGSGTRLTVV.

This clonotype was detected a few times. The chain carries TRBV7-2 and TRBJ2-3, with TRBD1 identical over 9 bases. The J segment lost 7 bases and the V segment lost 5 bases, leaving 7 bases of the junction unmatched. CDR1 is SGHTA, CDR2 FQGNSA, per germline. CDR3 length equals 14 residues. In DNA, the CDR3 is TGTGCCAGCAGCCACGGACAGGGGAGGAATACGCAGTATTTT. Its protein product is CASSHGQGRNTQYF.

V usage is TRBV5-1 and J usage is TRBJ2-7; possible D gene TRBD1, 6 bases. The CDR3 contains 15 residues. Germline assignment: CDR1 SGHRS and CDR2 YFSETQ. V was trimmed by 4 bases and J by 2 bases, leaving 16 bases between them. The CDR3 sequence: CASSNRDTGAYEQYF. The CDR3 DNA is TGCGCCAGCAGCAACCGGGACACCGGGGCCTACGAGCAGTACTTC.

The chain is built from TRBV7-9 and TRBJ2-7; a weak D match, TRBD1 (6 bases). Germline V lookup: CDR1 SEHNR, CDR2 FQNEAQ (reference sequence). The CDR3 length is 14 residues. Trimming pared 6 bases from V and 4 bases from J, leaving 16 bases between. CDR3 coding DNA: TGTGCCAGCAGGGACGACAGGTTCCAGTACGAGCAGTACTTC. It codes for CASRDDRFQYEQYF.

This clonotype showed up just a few times. The genes are TRBV7-9 and TRBJ2-3, with unresolved D. CDR3 length equals 14 residues. Germline CDR1 and CDR2: SEHNR and FQNEAQ (reference sequence). V was clipped by 3 bases and J by 0 bases, with 7 bases between them. CDR3 loop: CASSFDGSTDTQYF. CDR3 DNA sequence: TGTGCCAGCAGCTTTGACGGTAGCACAGATACGCAGTATTTT.

This clonotype occurred a few times. The V and J genes are TRBV11-2 and TRBJ2-4; 12 nucleotides line up with TRBD2. Germline-derived CDR1 and CDR2 are SGHAT and FQNNGV. CDR3 length: 20 amino acids. The J segment lost 0 bases and the V segment lost 3 bases, leaving 12 bases of the junction unmatched. This CDR3 reads CASSFGLLAGGPLAKNIQYF. DNA of the CDR3: TGTGCCAGCAGCTTCGGGCTCCTAGCGGGAGGGCCCTTAGCCAAAAACATTCAGTACTTC.

This clonotype was counted between two and nine times. The genes are TRBV3-1 and TRBJ2-1, with D hard to call. The CDR3 is 14 amino acids. V was shortened by 0 bases and J by 9 bases, with 12 bases between the two germline ends. Germline loops: CDR1 LGHDT, CDR2 YNNKEL (reference sequence). CDR3 sequence reads: CASSQEALGFEQFF. The CDR3 bases are TGTGCCAGCAGCCAAGAAGCTTTGGGGTTTGAGCAGTTCTTC.